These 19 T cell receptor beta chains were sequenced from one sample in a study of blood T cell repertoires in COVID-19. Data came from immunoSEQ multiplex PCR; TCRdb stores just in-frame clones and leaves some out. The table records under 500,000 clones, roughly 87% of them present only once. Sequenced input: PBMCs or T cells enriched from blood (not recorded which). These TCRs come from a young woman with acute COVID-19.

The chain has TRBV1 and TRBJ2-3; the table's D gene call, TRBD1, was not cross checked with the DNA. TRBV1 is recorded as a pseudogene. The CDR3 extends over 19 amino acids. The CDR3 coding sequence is TGCACCAGCAGCCAAGTGAGAACAGGGGGTTTTTGTATCCCAGATACGCAGTATTTT. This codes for CTSSQVRTGGFCIPDTQYF.

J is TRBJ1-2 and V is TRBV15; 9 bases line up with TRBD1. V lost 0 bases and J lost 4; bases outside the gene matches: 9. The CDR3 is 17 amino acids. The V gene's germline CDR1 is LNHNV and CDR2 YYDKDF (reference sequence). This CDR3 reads CATSREKGDRVGYGYTF. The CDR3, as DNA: TGTGCCACCAGCAGAGAGAAGGGGGACAGGGTCGGCTATGGCTACACCTTC.

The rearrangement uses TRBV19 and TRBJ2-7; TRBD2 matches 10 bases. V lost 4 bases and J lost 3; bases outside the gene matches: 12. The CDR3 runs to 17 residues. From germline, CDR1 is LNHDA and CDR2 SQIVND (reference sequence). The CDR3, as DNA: TGTGCCAGTAGTACTCTAGCGGGAGAGAAGAGGGGCTACGAGCAGTACTTC. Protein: CASSTLAGEKRGYEQYF.

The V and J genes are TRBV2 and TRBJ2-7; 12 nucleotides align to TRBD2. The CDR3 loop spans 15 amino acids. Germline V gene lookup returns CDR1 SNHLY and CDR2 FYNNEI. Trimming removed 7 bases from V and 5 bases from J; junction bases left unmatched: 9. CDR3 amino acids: CASKKRLAGVHEQYF. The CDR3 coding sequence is TGTGCCAGCAAAAAAAGACTAGCGGGAGTCCACGAGCAGTACTTC. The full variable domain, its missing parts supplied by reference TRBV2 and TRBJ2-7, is EPEVTQTPSHQVTQMGQEVILRCVPISNHLYFYWYRQILGQKVEFLVSFYNNEISEKSEIFDDQFSVERPDGSNFTLKIRSTKLEDSAMYFCASKKRLAGVHEQYFGPGTRLTVT.

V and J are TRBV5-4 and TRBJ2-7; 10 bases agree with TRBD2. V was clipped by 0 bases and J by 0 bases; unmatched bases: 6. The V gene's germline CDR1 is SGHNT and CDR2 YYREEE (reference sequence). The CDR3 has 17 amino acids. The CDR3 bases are TGTGCCAGCAGCTTGGGGGTGTTAGCGGGGGGCTCCTACGAGCAGTACTTC. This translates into CASSLGVLAGGSYEQYF.

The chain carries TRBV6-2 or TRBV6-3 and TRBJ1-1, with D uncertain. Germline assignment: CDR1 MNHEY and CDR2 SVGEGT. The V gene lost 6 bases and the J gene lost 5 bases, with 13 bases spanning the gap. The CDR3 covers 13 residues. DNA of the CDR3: TGTGCCAGCAGCGTGTCAGTGGAGACTGAAGCTTTCTTT. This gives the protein CASSVSVETEAFF.

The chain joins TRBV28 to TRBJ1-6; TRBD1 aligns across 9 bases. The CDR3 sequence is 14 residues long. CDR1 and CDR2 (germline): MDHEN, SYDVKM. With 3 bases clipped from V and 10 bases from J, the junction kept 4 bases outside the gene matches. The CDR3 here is CASSLGTGWSPLHF. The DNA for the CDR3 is TGTGCCAGCAGTTTGGGGACAGGGTGGTCACCCCTCCACTTT.

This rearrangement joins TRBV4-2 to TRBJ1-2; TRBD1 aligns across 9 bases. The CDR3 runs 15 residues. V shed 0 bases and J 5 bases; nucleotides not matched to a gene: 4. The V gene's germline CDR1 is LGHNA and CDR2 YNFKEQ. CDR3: CASSQDVGQGYGYTF. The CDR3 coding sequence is TGTGCCAGCAGCCAAGATGTAGGACAGGGGTATGGCTACACCTTC.

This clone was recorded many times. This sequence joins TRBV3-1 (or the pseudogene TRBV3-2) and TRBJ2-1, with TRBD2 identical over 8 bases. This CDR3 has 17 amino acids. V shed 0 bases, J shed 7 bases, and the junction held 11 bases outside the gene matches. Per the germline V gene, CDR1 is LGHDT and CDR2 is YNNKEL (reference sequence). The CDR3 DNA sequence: TGTGCCAGCAGCCAAGAGGTCCGGCTAGCGGGCCTTAATGAGCAGTTCTTC. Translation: CASSQEVRLAGLNEQFF.

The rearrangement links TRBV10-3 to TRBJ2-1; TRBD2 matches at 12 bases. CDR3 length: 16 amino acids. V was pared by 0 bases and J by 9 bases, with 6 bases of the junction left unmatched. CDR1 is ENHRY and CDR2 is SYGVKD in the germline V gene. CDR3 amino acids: CAISESRLAGAVEQFF. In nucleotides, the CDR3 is TGTGCCATCAGTGAGTCCCGACTAGCGGGAGCTGTTGAGCAGTTCTTC.

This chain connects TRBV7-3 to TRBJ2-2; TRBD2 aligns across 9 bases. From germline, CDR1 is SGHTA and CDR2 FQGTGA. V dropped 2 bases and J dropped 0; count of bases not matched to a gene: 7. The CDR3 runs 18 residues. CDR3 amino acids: CASSLGSLAGSNTGELFF. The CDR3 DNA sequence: TGTGCCAGCAGCTTAGGCAGCCTAGCGGGGTCGAACACCGGGGAGCTGTTTTTT. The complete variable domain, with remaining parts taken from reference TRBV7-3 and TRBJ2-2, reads GAGVSQTPSNKVTEKGKYVELRCDPISGHTALYWYRQSLGQGPEFLIYFQGTGAADDSGLPNDRFFAVRPEGSVSTLKIQRTERGDSAVYLCASSLGSLAGSNTGELFFGEGSRLTVL.

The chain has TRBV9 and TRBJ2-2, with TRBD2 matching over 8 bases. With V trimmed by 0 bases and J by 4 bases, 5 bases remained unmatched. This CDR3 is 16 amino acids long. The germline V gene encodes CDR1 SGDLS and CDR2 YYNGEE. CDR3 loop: CASSVDGSGVTGELFF. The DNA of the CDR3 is TGTGCCAGCAGCGTAGACGGTAGCGGGGTCACCGGGGAGCTGTTTTTT.

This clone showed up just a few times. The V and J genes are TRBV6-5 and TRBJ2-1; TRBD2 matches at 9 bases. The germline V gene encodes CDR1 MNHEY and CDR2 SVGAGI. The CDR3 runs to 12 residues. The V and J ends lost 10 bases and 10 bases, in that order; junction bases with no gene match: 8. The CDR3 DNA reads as TGTGCCACCCACAGCGGGAGGAACGAGCAGTTCTTC. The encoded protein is CATHSGRNEQFF.

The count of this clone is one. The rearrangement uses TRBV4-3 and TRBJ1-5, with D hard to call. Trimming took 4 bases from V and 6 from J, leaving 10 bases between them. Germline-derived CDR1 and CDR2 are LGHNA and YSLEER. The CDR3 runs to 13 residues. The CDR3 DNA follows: TGCGCCAGCAGCCCCACTCGAGGTCAGCCCCAGCATTTT. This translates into CASSPTRGQPQHF.

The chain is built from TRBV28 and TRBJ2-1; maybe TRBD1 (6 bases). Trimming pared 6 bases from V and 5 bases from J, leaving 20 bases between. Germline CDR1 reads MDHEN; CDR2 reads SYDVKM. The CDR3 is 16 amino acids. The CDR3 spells CASSQGSASSNNEQFF. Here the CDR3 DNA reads TGTGCCAGCAGCCAGGGGTCGGCTAGCAGCAACAATGAGCAGTTCTTC.

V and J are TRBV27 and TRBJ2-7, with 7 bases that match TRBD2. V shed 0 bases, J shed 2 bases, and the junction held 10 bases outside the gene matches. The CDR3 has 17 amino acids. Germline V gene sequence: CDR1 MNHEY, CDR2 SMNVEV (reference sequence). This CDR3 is CASSLSLADPLPYEQYF. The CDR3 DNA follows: TGTGCCAGCAGTTTATCTCTAGCGGATCCCCTACCCTACGAGCAGTACTTC.

The CDR3 loop reads CASSLVAQSGELFF. As DNA, the CDR3 is TGTGCCAGCAGTTTAGTGGCCCAATCAGGGGAGCTGTTTTTT. The chain uses TRBV27 and TRBJ2-2, with unresolved D. Germline lookup yields CDR1 MNHEY and CDR2 SMNVEV (reference sequence). The CDR3 runs to 14 residues. V gave up 2 bases and J gave up 8 bases, with 12 bases separating them.

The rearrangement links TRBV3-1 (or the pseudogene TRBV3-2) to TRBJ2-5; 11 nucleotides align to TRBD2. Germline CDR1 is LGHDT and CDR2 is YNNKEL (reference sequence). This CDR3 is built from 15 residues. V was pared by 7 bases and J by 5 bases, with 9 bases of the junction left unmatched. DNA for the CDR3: TGTGCCAGCACCCTTAGCGGGAGGGCCGACGAGACCCAGTACTTC. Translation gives CASTLSGRADETQYF.

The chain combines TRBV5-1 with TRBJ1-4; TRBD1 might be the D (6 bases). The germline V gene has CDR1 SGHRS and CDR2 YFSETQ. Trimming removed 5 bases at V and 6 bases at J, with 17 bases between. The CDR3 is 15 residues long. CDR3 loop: CASRRDGGRDEKLFF. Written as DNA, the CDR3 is TGCGCCAGCAGGAGAGACGGGGGGCGAGATGAAAAACTGTTTTTT.